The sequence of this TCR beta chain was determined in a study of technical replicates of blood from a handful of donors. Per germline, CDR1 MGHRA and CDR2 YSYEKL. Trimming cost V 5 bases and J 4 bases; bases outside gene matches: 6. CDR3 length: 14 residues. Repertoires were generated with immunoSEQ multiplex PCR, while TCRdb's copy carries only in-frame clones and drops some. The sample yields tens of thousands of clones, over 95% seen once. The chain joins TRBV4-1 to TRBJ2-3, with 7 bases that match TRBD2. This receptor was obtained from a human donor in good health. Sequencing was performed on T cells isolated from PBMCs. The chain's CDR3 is CASSTSGMPDTQYF. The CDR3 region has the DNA TGCGCCAGCAGCACGAGCGGGATGCCAGATACGCAGTATTTT.